This paragraph reports one TCR beta chain. The target antigen is unknown. The sample is drawn from a study of cytomegalovirus exposure and HLA in healthy donors. General study results and limits: The authors later found most CMV-associated TCR beta chains appeared HLA-restricted.

The germline V gene encodes CDR1 LGHNA and CDR2 YNFKEQ. The CDR3 is 18 amino acids. J gave up 1 base and V 4 bases, and 10 bases lay outside the gene matches. The study ran its PCR with 60 Vbeta and 13 Jbeta primers. Profiling relied on immunoSEQ multiplex PCR, and the TCRdb table lists in-frame clones only, not all of them. The listing records about 42,000 clones. The V gene is TRBV4-2, the J gene TRBJ2-3; 11 nucleotides align to TRBD2. The sequencing input was PBMCs. This TCR was recovered from a young man in good health and CMV-seronegative. DNA for the CDR3: TGTGCCAGCAGCCTCGGGACTAGCGGAGGGGGTCGCACAGATACGCAGTATTTT. This encodes CASSLGTSGGGRTDTQYF.